The next 28 T cell receptor beta chains were all read from a single sample in a study of identifying expanded T cells in peripheral blood. Produced via immunoSEQ multiplex PCR; TCRdb's table is partial and in-frame only. The sample holds 50,000 or so clones; approximately 89% are singletons and the top ten take about 3.7%. The material sequenced was blood. These receptors were taken from a person between 18 and 75 years old in good health.

The chain combines TRBV29-1 with TRBJ2-1; D gene uncertain. Germline values: CDR1 SQVTM, CDR2 ANQGSEA. V dropped 2 bases and J dropped 5 bases, with 7 bases sitting between them. The length of the CDR3 is 12 residues. The CDR3 spells CSVERKNNEQFF. The CDR3 DNA is TGCAGCGTTGAAAGGAAGAACAATGAGCAGTTCTTC.

The chain couples TRBV19 to TRBJ1-2; D perhaps matches TRBD1 (6 bases). Germline CDR1 and CDR2: LNHDA and SQIVND (reference sequence). With 4 bases removed from V and 0 bases from J, the gap between germline ends came to 15 bases. The CDR3 is 16 residues long. The CDR3 nucleotides read TGTGCCAGTAGTAGAACGTGGACAGCCACTAACTATGGCTACACCTTC. Encoded protein: CASSRTWTATNYGYTF.

This chain connects TRBV10-3 to TRBJ2-5, with 14 bases matching TRBD2. The germline V gene encodes CDR1 ENHRY and CDR2 SYGVKD. Trimming removed 7 bases from V and 5 bases from J; junction bases left unmatched: 9. The CDR3 sequence is 16 residues long. This CDR3 is CAITGTSGSSWETQYF. DNA of the CDR3: TGTGCCATCACCGGGACTAGCGGGAGCTCTTGGGAGACCCAGTACTTC.

This chain joins TRBV27 and TRBJ1-2; 8 bases align to TRBD1. Trimming cost V 2 bases and J 5 bases; bases outside gene matches: 7. Germline V gene lookup returns CDR1 MNHEY and CDR2 SMNVEV (reference sequence). This CDR3 spans 15 amino acids. The CDR3 bases are TGTGCCAGCAGTTTAGCAACAGGGGGGATTTATGGCTACACCTTC. Amino acids: CASSLATGGIYGYTF.

The CDR3: CASSNTGTLTAFF. The CDR3 DNA reads as TGTGCCAGCAGCAATACAGGGACCTTGACAGCTTTCTTT. The chain uses TRBV5-6 and TRBJ1-1, with a weak D call TRBD1 (6 bases). The CDR3 covers 13 residues. In germline, CDR1 is SGHDT, CDR2 YYEEEE. Trimming pared 4 bases from V and 10 bases from J, leaving 17 bases between.

V gene TRBV9 combines with J gene TRBJ2-7, with D perhaps being TRBD1 or TRBD2 (5 bases each). V was trimmed by 0 bases and J by 0 bases, leaving 10 bases between them. This CDR3 contains 15 residues. Germline V CDR1 and CDR2: SGDLS, YYNGEE. The CDR3: CASSVDLGVSYEQYF. CDR3 nucleotides: TGTGCCAGCAGCGTAGATCTGGGGGTCTCCTACGAGCAGTACTTC.

The J gene is TRBJ2-2, the V gene TRBV7-6, with 14 bases that match TRBD2. The CDR3 runs to 17 residues. Germline CDR1 reads SGHVS; CDR2 reads FNYEAQ. V gave up 3 bases and J gave up 5 bases; unmatched junction bases: 5. CDR3 DNA sequence: TGTGCCAGCAGCTTGGGACTAGCGGGAGTTAAAACCGGGGAGCTGTTTTTT. Its protein product is CASSLGLAGVKTGELFF.

V gene TRBV18 combines with J gene TRBJ1-3, with a weak D call TRBD1 (5 bases). Trimming cost V 3 bases and J 0 bases, with 6 bases left between them. Germline lookup yields CDR1 KGHSH and CDR2 LQKENI. The CDR3 spans 14 residues. DNA of the CDR3: TGTGCCAGCTCACCTGACAGCTCTGGAAACACCATATATTTT. Residues: CASSPDSSGNTIYF.

CDR3 in amino acids: CASSQVNQPQHF. The CDR3 coding sequence is TGCGCCAGCAGCCAAGTCAATCAGCCCCAGCATTTT. The V call is TRBV4-1, the J call TRBJ1-5; D ambiguous. With 1 base removed from V and 3 bases from J, the gap between germline ends came to 1 base. CDR1 and CDR2 (germline): MGHRA, YSYEKL. The CDR3 loop spans 12 amino acids.

This chain joins TRBV12-5 and TRBJ1-2; D unclear. Trimming cost V 5 bases and J 3 bases, with 22 bases left between them. This CDR3 spans 17 amino acids. From germline, CDR1 is LGHNT and CDR2 FRNRAP. CDR3 sequence reads: CASGPISRAPADYGYTF. CDR3 bases: TGTGCTAGTGGTCCCATCTCTCGGGCCCCGGCGGACTATGGCTACACCTTC.

This chain links TRBV30 with TRBJ1-1; the D gene is possibly TRBD1 (5 bases). Between the trimmed V and J ends, which lost 1 base and 0 bases, there was a span of 15 bases. This CDR3 spans 16 amino acids. The V gene's germline CDR1 is GTSNPN and CDR2 SVGIG (reference sequence). The CDR3 DNA sequence: TGTGCCTGGAGTGGAATTCCCCGGGGGATGAACACTGAAGCTTTCTTT. Translated: CAWSGIPRGMNTEAFF. Full variable domain (remainder filled in from reference TRBV30 and TRBJ1-1): SQTIHQWPATLVQPVGSPLSLECTVEGTSNPNLYWYRQAAGRGLQLLFYSVGIGQISSEVPQNLSASRPQDRQFILSSKKLLLSDSGFYLCAWSGIPRGMNTEAFFGQGTRLTVV.

The chain carries TRBV28 and TRBJ2-1; 7 bases are a match to TRBD2. Germline loops: CDR1 MDHEN, CDR2 SYDVKM. CDR3 length: 16 amino acids. V dropped 4 bases and J dropped 7; count of bases not matched to a gene: 13. The CDR3 here is CASSSRLAEAINEQFF. The CDR3 bases are TGTGCCAGCAGTTCTCGACTAGCTGAAGCTATAAATGAGCAGTTCTTC.

The rearrangement uses TRBV29-1 and TRBJ2-7; unclear D gene. CDR3 length: 13 residues. With 5 bases removed from V and 3 bases from J, the gap between germline ends came to 14 bases. Germline V lookup: CDR1 SQVTM, CDR2 ANQGSEA. This CDR3 reads CSVSATSRYEQYF. The DNA of the CDR3 is TGCAGCGTTTCCGCGACAAGCCGCTACGAGCAGTACTTC.

This chain connects TRBV10-3 to TRBJ1-5; D possibly corresponds to TRBD1 (6 bases). The CDR3 consists of 14 residues. Trimming left V 0 bases short and J 6 bases short, with 9 bases between. Germline V CDR1 and CDR2: ENHRY, SYGVKD. CDR3 sequence (DNA): TGTGCCATCAGTGAGTCTGGGGGCTTTCAGCCCCAGCATTTT. This translates into CAISESGGFQPQHF.

The chain employs TRBV11-2 and TRBJ1-2; a possible D gene is TRBD1 (6 bases). The CDR3 is made up of 14 amino acids. Trimming cost V 5 bases and J 8 bases, with 18 bases left between them. Germline loops: CDR1 SGHAT, CDR2 FQNNGV. CDR3 coding DNA: TGTGCCAGCAGCGAATCCAGGGGAGGCTGGGGCTACACCTTC. Residues: CASSESRGGWGYTF.

The chain recombines TRBV11-2 with TRBJ2-7; 9 nucleotides line up with TRBD1. V lost 5 bases and J lost 2; bases outside the gene matches: 13. Germline assignment: CDR1 SGHAT and CDR2 FQNNGV. The CDR3 has 17 amino acids. The DNA of the CDR3 is TGTGCCAGCAGCGCCCCCCTGGACAGGGGACGAACCTACGAGCAGTACTTC. Protein product: CASSAPLDRGRTYEQYF.

The rearrangement joins TRBV29-1 to TRBJ2-3; 10 bases fit TRBD2. V shed 4 bases and J 2 bases; nucleotides not matched to a gene: 6. The CDR3 length is 15 residues. Germline V gene sequence: CDR1 SQVTM, CDR2 ANQGSEA. For the CDR3, the DNA is TGCAGCGTTGGACTAGCGGGTGCGTACACAGATACGCAGTATTTT. It translates to CSVGLAGAYTDTQYF.

The V call is TRBV7-6, the J call TRBJ2-7; 7 bases map to TRBD2. Looked up from germline, CDR1 is SGHVS and CDR2 is FNYEAQ. J gave up 3 bases and V 4 bases, and 9 bases lay outside the gene matches. The CDR3 has 15 amino acids. The CDR3 region has the DNA TGTGCCAGCAGCTCCGTAGCGGGTGTGATCTACGAGCAGTACTTC. Protein sequence: CASSSVAGVIYEQYF.

The genes are TRBV5-3 and TRBJ1-5, with 9 bases lining up with TRBD1. TRBV5-3 counts as an open reading frame of uncertain function. J gave up 6 bases and V 4 bases, and 14 bases lay outside the gene matches. The CDR3 is made up of 17 amino acids. The CDR3, as DNA: TGTGCCAGAAGCGCGAGAACAGGACAGGGGAGGAGTCAGCCCCAGCATTTT. Protein sequence: CARSARTGQGRSQPQHF.

This chain joins TRBV11-3 and TRBJ2-1; D might be TRBD1 or TRBD2, each matching 6 bases. The CDR3 has 16 amino acids. Germline V gene data show CDR1 as SGHNT and CDR2 as YENEEA. V was cut by 2 bases and J by 8 bases, with 19 bases left in between. CDR3 DNA sequence: TGTGCCAGCAGCTTAAACCTCAAGGGGGGTGTCGATGAGCAGTTCTTC. It encodes CASSLNLKGGVDEQFF. The full variable domain, its missing parts supplied by reference TRBV11-3 and TRBJ2-1, is EAGVVQSPRYKIIEKKQPVAFWCNPISGHNTLYWYLQNLGQGPELLIRYENEEAVDDSQLPKDRFSAERLKGVDSTLKIQPAELGDSAVYLCASSLNLKGGVDEQFFGPGTRLTVL.

This chain uses TRBV30 with TRBJ1-5; no definite D call. V dropped 3 bases and J dropped 2 bases, with 14 bases sitting between them. Germline lookup yields CDR1 GTSNPN and CDR2 SVGIG (reference sequence). The CDR3 sequence is 15 residues long. The CDR3 bases are TGTGCCTGGAGCGCGGGGAGGTCGGGCAATCAGCCCCAGCATTTT. Amino acid sequence: CAWSAGRSGNQPQHF.

This chain links TRBV5-6 with TRBJ2-3; no definite D call. The CDR3 runs to 13 residues. V was shortened by 0 bases and J by 2 bases, with 4 bases between the two germline ends. Germline CDR1 reads SGHDT; CDR2 reads YYEEEE. The CDR3 DNA sequence: TGTGCCAGCAGCTTGGGGCCCACAGATACGCAGTATTTT. Translating it yields CASSLGPTDTQYF.

The V and J genes are TRBV5-1 and TRBJ2-5; D ambiguous. Germline V gene data show CDR1 as SGHRS and CDR2 as YFSETQ. CDR3 length equals 16 residues. Trimming took 5 bases from V and 0 from J, leaving 17 bases between them. The CDR3: CASRNNRQLYQETQYF. The CDR3 bases are TGCGCCAGCAGAAATAATCGACAACTGTACCAAGAGACCCAGTACTTC.

The V call is TRBV4-1, the J call TRBJ2-1; D is uncertain. Deletions cut 1 base from V and 0 bases from J, with 10 bases between. CDR1 is MGHRA and CDR2 is YSYEKL in the germline V gene. This CDR3 spans 16 amino acids. The CDR3 protein is CASSQGVSTSYNEQFF. The CDR3 nucleotides read TGCGCCAGCAGCCAAGGGGTAAGCACCTCCTACAATGAGCAGTTCTTC.

The chain combines TRBV5-6 with TRBJ2-6, with D possibly TRBD2 on 5 matching bases. Germline CDR1 is SGHDT and CDR2 is YYEEEE. Trimming pared 0 bases from V and 9 bases from J, leaving 7 bases between. The CDR3 runs 13 residues. CDR3 in amino acids: CASSLGGLNVLTF. CDR3 bases: TGTGCCAGCAGCTTGGGAGGGCTCAACGTCCTGACTTTC.

The J gene is TRBJ1-3, the V gene TRBV28; D not certain. CDR3 length: 17 residues. Germline-derived CDR1 and CDR2 are MDHEN and SYDVKM. V was shortened by 3 bases and J by 0 bases, with 15 bases between the two germline ends. CDR3: CASSFRFADYSGNTIYF. The CDR3 DNA sequence: TGTGCCAGCAGTTTTAGGTTCGCTGATTACTCTGGAAACACCATATATTTT.

The chain carries TRBV2 and TRBJ2-5, with 10 bases fitting TRBD2. The germline V gene encodes CDR1 SNHLY and CDR2 FYNNEI. The V segment lost 4 bases and the J segment 7 bases; nucleotides outside the gene matches: 9. The CDR3 consists of 15 residues. The CDR3 bases are TGTGCCAGCAGTGGTATTAGCGGGAGGCAGGGGACCCAGTACTTC. Translating it yields CASSGISGRQGTQYF.

The CDR3 region has the DNA TGTGCCAGCAGCCTAGTCCGCGGGGAGTCTGGGGCCAACGTCCTGACTTTC. It specifies CASSLVRGESGANVLTF. V is TRBV7-2 and J is TRBJ2-6, with a possible D match to TRBD2 (6 bases). CDR1 is SGHTA and CDR2 is FQGNSA in the germline V gene. This CDR3 has 17 amino acids. Trimming removed 5 bases from V and 1 base from J, with 15 bases in between.